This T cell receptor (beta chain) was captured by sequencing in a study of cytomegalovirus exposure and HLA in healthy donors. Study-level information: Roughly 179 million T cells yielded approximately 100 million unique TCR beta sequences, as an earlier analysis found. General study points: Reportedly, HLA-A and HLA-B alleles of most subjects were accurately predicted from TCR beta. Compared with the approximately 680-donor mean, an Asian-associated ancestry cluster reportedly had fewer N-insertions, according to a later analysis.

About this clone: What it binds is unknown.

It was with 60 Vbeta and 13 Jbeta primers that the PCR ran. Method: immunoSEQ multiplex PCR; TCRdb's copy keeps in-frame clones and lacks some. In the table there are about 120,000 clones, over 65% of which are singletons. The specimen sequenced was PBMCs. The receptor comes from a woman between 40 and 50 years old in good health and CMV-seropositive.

The CDR3 loop is CASSLGLAGAGELFF. The CDR3 DNA reads TGCGCCAGCAGCTTGGGACTAGCGGGAGCCGGGGAGCTGTTTTTT. J is TRBJ2-2 and V is TRBV5-1; 12 bases are a match to TRBD2. Per germline, CDR1 SGHRS and CDR2 YFSETQ. This CDR3 spans 15 amino acids. The V and J ends lost 0 bases and 6 bases, in that order; junction bases with no gene match: 0.